The 30 T cell receptor beta chains below all came from one sample that was sequenced in a study of T cells in Graves' hyperthyroidism and ophthalmopathy. Amplified TCR beta CDR3 regions came from RNA transcripts. A first-round RT-PCR of the TCR CDR3 used the HTBI primer set. From the multiplex PCR reads, TCRdb called clonotypes with MiXCR, one entry per CDR3 protein. Among approximately 510,000 distinct CDR3 sequences listed, less than 25% were seen once. The sample was blood. The receptors derive from a man aged 18 to 29 with Graves' hyperthyroidism.

This clonotype was counted only a few times. The chain uses TRBV3-1 and TRBJ2-4; D unresolved. The V end lost 4 bases, the J end lost 0 bases, and 7 bases lay between the germline ends. CDR3 length: 14 residues. Germline values: CDR1 LGHDT, CDR2 YNNKEL (reference sequence). CDR3 residues: CASSPSPAKNIQYF. CDR3 bases: TGTGCCAGCAGCCCCTCCCCAGCCAAAAACATTCAGTACTTC.

This clonotype was seen more than once but under ten times. V and J are TRBV4-1 and TRBJ1-5; D uncertain. Germline-derived CDR1 and CDR2 are MGHRA and YSYEKL. V shed 1 base and J shed 5 bases, with 12 bases lying between them. The CDR3 loop spans 15 amino acids. CDR3 residues: CASSQGTGSDQPQHF. DNA for the CDR3: TGCGCCAGCAGCCAAGGAACGGGTTCGGATCAGCCCCAGCATTTT.

At least ten counts were recorded for this clonotype. The gene calls are TRBV9 and TRBJ2-5, with 7 bases aligning to TRBD1. Looked up from germline, CDR1 is SGDLS and CDR2 is YYNGEE. V was pared by 0 bases and J by 5 bases, with 7 bases of the junction left unmatched. The CDR3 has 15 amino acids. DNA for the CDR3: TGTGCCAGCAGCGTAGGGGGGACAGATCTGGAGACCCAGTACTTC. It is translated as CASSVGGTDLETQYF.

Many counts were recorded for this clonotype. The V and J genes are TRBV6-1 and TRBJ2-7, with 10 bases that match TRBD2. Germline V gene sequence: CDR1 MNHNS, CDR2 SASEGT. The CDR3 has 12 amino acids. Unmatched junction bases numbered 4, after V lost 7 bases and J lost 7 bases. This chain's CDR3 is CASTAGGREQYF. The CDR3 DNA is TGTGCCAGCACAGCGGGGGGGCGAGAGCAGTACTTC.

The chain recombines TRBV6-2 or TRBV6-3 with TRBJ2-7; D is ambiguous. Germline values: CDR1 MNHEY, CDR2 SVGEGT. Trimming left V 7 bases short and J 4 bases short, with 11 bases between. The CDR3 extends over 12 amino acids. The CDR3 nucleotides are TGTGCCAGCACGGACGGGTTGTACGAGCAGTACTTC. It specifies CASTDGLYEQYF.

The rearrangement uses TRBV4-1 and TRBJ2-7, with D uncertain. Trimming took off 1 base at V and 2 bases at J, with 12 bases between the two ends. Per the germline V gene, CDR1 is MGHRA and CDR2 is YSYEKL. This CDR3 has 15 amino acids. The CDR3 is CASSQGWVGTYEQYF. The CDR3, as DNA: TGCGCCAGCAGCCAAGGCTGGGTCGGAACCTACGAGCAGTACTTC.

This clonotype was found many times. The rearrangement uses TRBV6-5 and TRBJ2-5, with 8 nucleotides matching TRBD2. CDR3 length: 14 amino acids. The junction had 11 bases not matched to a gene; V was cut back by 10 bases and J by 4 bases. From germline, CDR1 is MNHEY and CDR2 SVGAGI. Here the CDR3 reads CATRGGGLRETQYF. The CDR3 DNA sequence: TGTGCCACACGGGGGGGCGGGCTGCGAGAGACCCAGTACTTC.

The J gene is TRBJ1-2, the V gene TRBV12-3 or TRBV12-4; perhaps TRBD1 as D (6 bases). The CDR3 consists of 14 residues. Trimming took off 7 bases at V and 5 bases at J, with 17 bases between the two ends. The CDR3 sequence: CASTIPGAGYGYTF. CDR3 sequence (DNA): TGTGCCAGCACTATCCCGGGGGCTGGGTATGGCTACACCTTC.

The gene calls are TRBV7-8 and TRBJ1-1; possible D gene TRBD1, 5 bases. Between the trimmed V and J ends, which lost 0 bases and 8 bases, there was a span of 13 bases. Looked up from germline, CDR1 is SGHVS and CDR2 is FQNEAQ. There are 14 residues in the CDR3. The CDR3 reads CASSLASRGAEAFF. For the CDR3, the DNA is TGTGCCAGCAGCTTAGCGTCTCGGGGCGCCGAAGCTTTCTTT.

This clonotype occurred many times. The rearrangement joins TRBV20-1 to TRBJ2-5; D is undetermined. The length of the CDR3 is 13 residues. The V gene lost 6 bases and the J gene lost 0 bases, with 11 bases spanning the gap. The germline V gene encodes CDR1 DFQATT and CDR2 SNEGSKA (reference sequence). CDR3 sequence reads: CSAPGVDQETQYF. CDR3 sequence (DNA): TGCAGTGCCCCGGGCGTGGACCAAGAGACCCAGTACTTC.

This clonotype was seen repeatedly, ten times or more. This chain uses TRBV12-3 or TRBV12-4 with TRBJ1-4, with 8 bases lining up with TRBD1. Trimming cost V 1 base and J 13 bases; bases outside gene matches: 2. CDR3 size: 12 residues. The CDR3 nucleotides are TGTGCCAGCAGTTTAGGAGACAGGGGACTGTTTTTT. It translates to CASSLGDRGLFF.

The sample holds many counts of this clonotype. The chain uses TRBV29-1 and TRBJ1-2, with 8 bases aligning to TRBD1. The ends lost 6 bases at V and 3 bases at J; junction bases unmatched: 18. The CDR3 contains 17 residues. CDR1 is SQVTM and CDR2 is ANQGSEA in the germline V gene. CDR3 sequence: CSVEPHRQGKGDYGYTF. CDR3 nucleotides: TGCAGCGTGGAGCCACACAGACAGGGGAAAGGGGACTATGGCTACACCTTC.

This chain links TRBV28 with TRBJ1-2; D possibly corresponds to TRBD1 (5 bases). Germline lookup yields CDR1 MDHEN and CDR2 SYDVKM. Between the trimmed V and J ends, which lost 7 bases and 4 bases, there was a span of 13 bases. This CDR3 region has 13 residues. As DNA, the CDR3 is TGTGCCAGCAATGAAGGGGTCGGCTATGGCTACACCTTC. Its translation: CASNEGVGYGYTF.

This clonotype was observed a handful of times. The chain employs TRBV6-5 and TRBJ1-5; D is unresolved. There are 15 residues in the CDR3. V was shortened by 3 bases and J by 3 bases, with 12 bases between the two germline ends. The germline gives CDR1 MNHEY, CDR2 SVGAGI. For the CDR3, the DNA is TGTGCCAGCAGTTATGTTCCGGAGGACAATCAGCCCCAGCATTTT. It yields the protein CASSYVPEDNQPQHF.

This chain connects TRBV12-3 or TRBV12-4 to TRBJ1-1; 9 bases align to TRBD1. J lost 6 bases, V lost 6 bases, and 11 bases had no gene match. This CDR3 contains 15 residues. In DNA form, the CDR3 reads TGTGCCAGCAGCCCGGGACAGGGCAAAGAGCCTGAAGCTTTCTTT. It codes for CASSPGQGKEPEAFF.

This clonotype has ten or more counts. The chain combines TRBV7-9 with TRBJ2-2; D is ambiguous. The V and J ends lost 4 bases and 3 bases respectively, with 9 bases between them. CDR3 length: 14 residues. The V gene's germline CDR1 is SEHNR and CDR2 FQNEAQ (reference sequence). The CDR3 DNA is TGTGCCAGCAGCTCCGACACTTACACCGGGGAGCTGTTTTTT. Amino acid sequence: CASSSDTYTGELFF.

The J gene is TRBJ2-7, the V gene TRBV16, with D perhaps TRBD1 (5 bases). The germline V and J ends were trimmed by 2 bases and 5 bases, with 13 bases remaining between them. The CDR3 runs 14 residues. Germline V gives CDR1 KGHSY, CDR2 FQNENV. CDR3 bases: TGTGCCAGCAGCCAAGAGGCAGGGTTCGACGAGCAGTACTTC. This codes for CASSQEAGFDEQYF.

Only one count was recorded for this clonotype. The chain has TRBV11-1 and TRBJ2-2, with 8 bases fitting TRBD1. Germline CDR1 is SGHAT and CDR2 is FQDESV (reference sequence). The V gene end was trimmed by 5 bases and the J gene end by 7 bases; junction bases not matched to a gene: 12. CDR3 length: 16 amino acids. For the CDR3, the DNA is TGTGCCAGCAGCAAAGCAGCGACAGGGGTTATCGGGGAGCTGTTTTTT. Translating gives CASSKAATGVIGELFF.

This chain links TRBV28 with TRBJ2-5, with D tentatively TRBD1 (6 bases). Germline V gene lookup returns CDR1 MDHEN and CDR2 SYDVKM. Trimming stripped 5 bases from V and 1 base from J, with 17 bases between. The CDR3 totals 16 residues. CDR3 sequence reads: CASSTSRGEPQETQYF. CDR3 sequence (DNA): TGTGCCAGCAGTACATCCAGGGGCGAGCCCCAAGAGACCCAGTACTTC. Together with reference TRBV28 and TRBJ2-5, the CDR3 gives the full variable domain: DVKVTQSSRYLVKRTGEKVFLECVQDMDHENMFWYRQDPGLGLRLIYFSYDVKMKEKGDIPEGYSVSREKKERFSLILESASTNQTSMYLCASSTSRGEPQETQYFGPGTRLLVL.

There are many counts of this clonotype. The chain has TRBV2 and TRBJ2-7; tentatively, D is TRBD2 (6 bases). CDR3 size: 15 residues. The V gene's germline CDR1 is SNHLY and CDR2 FYNNEI. Trimming removed 3 bases at V and 5 bases at J, with 17 bases between. This CDR3 reads CASSEGLRPRDEQYF. The CDR3 region has the DNA TGTGCCAGCAGTGAGGGACTCAGACCCCGGGACGAGCAGTACTTC.

V usage is TRBV6-5 and J usage is TRBJ2-7; possibly TRBD2 for D (5 bases). The germline V and J ends were trimmed by 2 bases and 2 bases, with 7 bases remaining between them. The CDR3 consists of 13 residues. Looked up from germline, CDR1 is MNHEY and CDR2 is SVGAGI. As DNA, the CDR3 is TGTGCCAGCAGTTACACTAGGACCTACGAGCAGTACTTC. Encoded protein: CASSYTRTYEQYF.

The chain employs TRBV11-2 and TRBJ2-7; D gene ambiguous. The V gene lost 3 bases and the J gene lost 7 bases, with 16 bases spanning the gap. Germline V gene sequence: CDR1 SGHAT, CDR2 FQNNGV. The CDR3 runs 14 residues. In DNA, the CDR3 is TGTGCCAGCAGCTTCTCTGGGCGTTTTGGGGAGCAGTACTTC. Translated: CASSFSGRFGEQYF.

This clonotype was detected many times. CDR3 sequence reads: CASSSTQETQYF. The CDR3 DNA is TGTGCCAGCAGCTCTACCCAAGAGACCCAGTACTTC. J is TRBJ2-5 and V is TRBV11-3, with D hard to call. Germline CDR1 SGHNT, CDR2 YENEEA. The CDR3 length is 12 residues. Trimming shortened V by 4 bases and J by 1 base, and 4 bases separated the two germline ends.

This clonotype came up a few times. The V gene is TRBV30, the J gene TRBJ2-7; D gene uncertain. V was shortened by 4 bases and J by 5 bases, with 15 bases between the two germline ends. This CDR3 region has 13 residues. The V gene's germline CDR1 is GTSNPN and CDR2 SVGIG (reference sequence). The CDR3 sequence: CAWNLGPDNEQYF. The CDR3 nucleotides read TGTGCCTGGAACCTTGGGCCGGATAACGAGCAGTACTTC.

This clonotype was observed a few times. The chain links TRBV4-1 to TRBJ2-5; D gene ambiguous. Germline CDR1 and CDR2: MGHRA and YSYEKL. Trimming took off 2 bases at V and 6 bases at J, with 13 bases between the two ends. The CDR3 is 14 residues long. CDR3 coding DNA: TGCGCCAGCAGCCAATGGGGTTCGAAAAAGACCCAGTACTTC. The encoded protein is CASSQWGSKKTQYF.

This clonotype has only a few counts. The V and J genes are TRBV7-9 and TRBJ2-7; D gene ambiguous. Germline V gives CDR1 SEHNR, CDR2 FQNEAQ (reference sequence). There are 15 residues in the CDR3. The ends were cut back, 5 bases at V and 6 bases at J, with 20 bases in the middle. CDR3: CASSAKVGRQSEQYF. CDR3 bases: TGTGCCAGCAGCGCGAAGGTCGGACGCCAGTCCGAGCAGTACTTC.

This clonotype was observed at least ten times. The genes are TRBV19 and TRBJ1-1; D is uncertain. The CDR3 covers 12 residues. The germline V gene has CDR1 LNHDA and CDR2 SQIVND (reference sequence). Trimming pared 4 bases from V and 7 bases from J, leaving 10 bases between. CDR3 region: CASSNDDFEAFF. The CDR3 DNA sequence: TGTGCCAGTAGTAATGACGACTTTGAAGCTTTCTTT.

J is TRBJ2-2 and V is TRBV15; D unresolved. Trimming removed 0 bases from V and 3 bases from J, with 5 bases in between. The CDR3 totals 14 residues. From germline, CDR1 is LNHNV and CDR2 YYDKDF (reference sequence). The CDR3 DNA sequence: TGTGCCACCAGCAGAGACCGTTACACCGGGGAGCTGTTTTTT. It codes for CATSRDRYTGELFF.

The sample holds a few counts of this clonotype. In DNA, the CDR3 is TGTGCCAGCAGTCCCGGCCCAGACGCCTACGAGCAGTACTTC. The encoded protein is CASSPGPDAYEQYF. This rearrangement joins TRBV28 to TRBJ2-7; D unclear. This CDR3 region has 14 residues. Trimming removed 5 bases from V and 2 bases from J, with 13 bases in between. Germline V gene lookup returns CDR1 MDHEN and CDR2 SYDVKM.

The rearrangement uses TRBV28 and TRBJ2-2, with a tentative D call TRBD1 (6 bases). Germline lookup yields CDR1 MDHEN and CDR2 SYDVKM. The V end lost 5 bases, the J end lost 5 bases, and 15 bases lay between the germline ends. This CDR3 spans 15 amino acids. CDR3 sequence (DNA): TGTGCCAGCAGTCTCATGACAGGAATGACCGGGGAGCTGTTTTTT. Protein product: CASSLMTGMTGELFF.